The rows below give T cell receptor beta chains drawn from one sample of a study of blood T cell repertoires in COVID-19. Sequenced by immunoSEQ multiplex PCR; TCRdb stores in-frame clones only, minus some. The table has about 250,000 clones, just over 85% seen once. Input material: PBMCs or T cells enriched from blood (not recorded which). All receptors come from a man between 18 and 29 years old who had recovered from COVID-19. Each CDR3 is given with its conserved first and last residue. A D gene is named only where the DNA matches it firmly. Clone sizes are given selectively: once, few, many, or a class where the clone is expanded.

D: -; size: -; V: TRBV19; J: TRBJ1-2; CDR3: CASSSRPTQANYGYTF; DNA: TGTGCCAGTAGTTCTCGACCGACACAAGCTAACTATGGCTACACCTTC
D: TRBD1; size: -; V: TRBV5-1; J: TRBJ1-1; CDR3: CASSMLGQGSGTEAFF; DNA: TGCGCCAGCAGCATGTTAGGACAGGGTTCGGGGACTGAAGCTTTCTTT
D: -; size: -; V: TRBV19; J: TRBJ2-1; CDR3: CASSILSGGNEQFF; DNA: TGTGCCAGTAGTATATTATCCGGGGGCAATGAGCAGTTCTTC
D: -; size: -; V: TRBV15; J: TRBJ1-5; CDR3: CATSRVRGMGNQPQHF; DNA: TGTGCCACCAGCAGAGTGCGCGGAATGGGCAATCAGCCCCAGCATTTT
D: -; size: -; V: TRBV10-3; J: TRBJ1-3; CDR3: CAISDRRGSGNTIYF; DNA: TGTGCCATCAGTGACAGGAGGGGCTCTGGAAACACCATATATTTT
D: -; size: -; V: TRBV5-1; J: TRBJ1-2; CDR3: CASSSSGGHLNDGYTF; DNA: TGCGCCAGCAGCTCTTCCGGGGGGCACCTCAACGATGGCTACACCTTC
D: TRBD1; size: -; V: TRBV5-1; J: TRBJ1-1; CDR3: CASSPGGQGNTEAFF; DNA: TGCGCCAGCAGCCCCGGGGGACAGGGGAACACTGAAGCTTTCTTT
D: TRBD1; size: -; V: TRBV6-5; J: TRBJ2-3; CDR3: CASRTTGDRTDTQYF; DNA: TGTGCCAGCAGAACGACAGGGGATAGAACAGATACGCAGTATTTT
D: -; size: -; V: TRBV28; J: TRBJ1-4; CDR3: CATRVLGEKLFF; DNA: TGTGCCACTCGGGTTTTGGGTGAAAAACTGTTTTTT
D: -; size: -; V: TRBV2; J: TRBJ1-6; CDR3: CASSAVAVYNSPLHF; DNA: TGTGCCAGCTCAGCGGTCGCGGTCTATAATTCACCCCTCCACTTT
D: TRBD1; size: -; V: TRBV19; J: TRBJ1-2; CDR3: CASSGQSNYGYTF; DNA: TGTGCCAGTTCGGGACAGTCTAACTATGGCTACACCTTC
D: TRBD1; size: -; V: TRBV9; J: TRBJ1-6; CDR3: CASTGQGGSPLHF; DNA: TGTGCCAGCACCGGACAGGGGGGATCACCCCTCCACTTT
D: -; size: -; V: TRBV6-5; J: TRBJ1-6; CDR3: CASSYSNSPLHF; DNA: TGTGCCAGCAGTTATTCGAATTCACCCCTCCACTTT
D: -; size: -; V: TRBV6-5; J: TRBJ1-2; CDR3: CASSYEGGAYGYTF; DNA: TGTGCCAGCAGTTACGAAGGGGGAGCATATGGCTACACCTTC
D: TRBD1; size: -; V: TRBV30; J: TRBJ1-5; CDR3: CAWSVSLSTGKYQPQHF; DNA: TGTGCCTGGAGTGTAAGCCTGTCGACAGGGAAGTACCAGCCCCAGCATTTT
D: -; size: -; V: TRBV7-7; J: TRBJ2-5; CDR3: CASSLRQQETQYF; DNA: TGTGCTAGCAGCTTACGACAGCAAGAGACCCAGTACTTC
D: -; size: few; V: TRBV21-1; J: TRBJ1-2; CDR3: CASRGLGYGYTF; DNA: TGTGCCAGCAGGGGCCTTGGGTATGGCTACACCTTC
D: -; size: -; V: TRBV19; J: TRBJ1-2; CDR3: CASKRSMADVSYTF; DNA: TGTGCCAGTAAAAGGAGCATGGCAGATGTTAGCTACACCTTC
D: -; size: -; V: TRBV28; J: TRBJ1-2; CDR3: CASNTGGSDGYTF; DNA: TGTGCCAGCAACACGGGGGGGTCGGATGGCTACACCTTC
D: TRBD1; size: -; V: TRBV7-2; J: TRBJ1-4; CDR3: CASSRDSYREKLFF; DNA: TGTGCCAGCAGCCGGGACAGCTATAGGGAAAAACTGTTTTTT
D: TRBD1; size: -; V: TRBV4-2; J: TRBJ2-3; CDR3: CASSQSGQGVEGADTQYF; DNA: TGTGCCAGCAGCCAATCGGGACAGGGCGTGGAGGGCGCAGATACGCAGTATTTT
D: -; size: few; V: TRBV27; J: TRBJ1-1; CDR3: CASSFVGVNTEAFF; DNA: TGTGCCAGCAGTTTTGTAGGGGTGAACACTGAAGCTTTCTTT
D: -; size: -; V: TRBV27; J: TRBJ2-2; CDR3: CASSLSGGRNTGELFF; DNA: TGTGCCAGCAGTTTATCCGGTGGGAGAAACACCGGGGAGCTGTTTTTT
D: TRBD1; size: once; V: TRBV7-2; J: TRBJ1-4; CDR3: CASSLGTGRPEKLFF; DNA: TGTGCCAGCAGCTTAGGGACAGGCCGCCCTGAAAAACTGTTTTTT
D: -; size: -; V: TRBV6-4; J: TRBJ1-6; CDR3: CASSETTGGSPLHF; DNA: TGTGCCAGCAGTGAAACTACAGGCGGTTCACCCCTCCACTTT
D: TRBD2; size: -; V: TRBV5-4; J: TRBJ2-1; CDR3: CASSLTSGGYNEQFF; DNA: TGTGCCAGCAGCTTAACTAGCGGGGGATACAATGAGCAGTTCTTC
D: -; size: -; V: TRBV5-4; J: TRBJ1-4; CDR3: CASSSGGVTNEKLFF; DNA: TGTGCCAGCAGCTCGGGGGGGGTAACTAATGAAAAACTGTTTTTT
D: -; size: -; V: TRBV18; J: TRBJ1-1; CDR3: CASSPRTDTEAFF; DNA: TGTGCCAGCTCACCTCGAACAGACACTGAAGCTTTCTTT
D: TRBD2; size: few; V: TRBV5-1; J: TRBJ2-7; CDR3: CASSPGLDSYEQYF; DNA: TGCGCCAGCAGCCCGGGACTAGATAGCTACGAGCAGTACTTC